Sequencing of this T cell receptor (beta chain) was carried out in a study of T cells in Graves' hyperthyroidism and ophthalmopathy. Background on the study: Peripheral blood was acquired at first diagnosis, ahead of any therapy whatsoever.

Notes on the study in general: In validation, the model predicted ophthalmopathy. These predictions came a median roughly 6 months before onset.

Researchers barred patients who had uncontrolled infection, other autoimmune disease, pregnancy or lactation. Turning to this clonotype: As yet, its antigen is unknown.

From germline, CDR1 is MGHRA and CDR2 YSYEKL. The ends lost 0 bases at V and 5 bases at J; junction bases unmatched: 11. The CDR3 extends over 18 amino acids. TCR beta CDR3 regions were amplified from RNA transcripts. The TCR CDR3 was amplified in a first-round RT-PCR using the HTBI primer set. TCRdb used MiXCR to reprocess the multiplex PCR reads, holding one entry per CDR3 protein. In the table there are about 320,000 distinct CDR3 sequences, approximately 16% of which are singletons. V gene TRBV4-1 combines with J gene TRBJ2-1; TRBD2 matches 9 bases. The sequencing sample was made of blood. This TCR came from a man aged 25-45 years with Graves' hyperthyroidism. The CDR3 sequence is CASSQDDAAAGGDNEQFF. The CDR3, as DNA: TGCGCCAGCAGCCAAGATGACGCCGCCGCGGGGGGGGACAATGAGCAGTTCTTC.